A selection of T cell receptor beta chains follows, all from one sample in a study of CD8 T cells in Susac syndrome. TCRdb analysed the immunoSEQ multiplex PCR reads with MiXCR anew, one entry per CDR3 protein. The sample has some 300,000 distinct CDR3 sequences, 85% seen once. The sequenced sample consisted of CD8+ T cells from PBMCs. The receptors here all came from a human donor with multiple sclerosis. The CDR3 runs from the conserved cysteine through the conserved F or W. A D gene is named only where the DNA matches it firmly. A row's size may be missing; if present it is once, few, many or a size class.

size	V	D	J	DNA	CDR3
-	TRBV10-3	-	TRBJ1-2	TGTGCCATCAGTGAGTCGGGGGCTACCTATGGCTACACCTTC	CAISESGATYGYTF
-	TRBV5-1	-	TRBJ2-7	TGCGCCAGCAGCTTGGATAGGGGCGGCTCCTACGAGCAGTACTTC	CASSLDRGGSYEQYF
-	TRBV28	-	TRBJ1-1	TGTGCCAGCGTTTTTCTCGGGGGGAACACTGAAGCTTTCTTT	CASVFLGGNTEAFF
-	TRBV7-9	-	TRBJ2-7	TGTGCCAGCTCCTCGGAATCCTACGAGCAGTACTTC	CASSSESYEQYF
-	TRBV14	TRBD1	TRBJ1-2	TGTGCCAGCAGCCCGGACAGGGTTGATGGCTACACCTTC	CASSPDRVDGYTF
-	TRBV27	-	TRBJ1-1	TGTGCCAGCAGTTGGGGGGCTAGTACTGAAGCTTTCTTT	CASSWGASTEAFF
few	TRBV6-1	-	TRBJ2-1	TGTGCCAGCAGATCCTATAGGAGCTCCTACAATGAGCAGTTCTTC	CASRSYRSSYNEQFF
-	TRBV14	-	TRBJ2-1	TGTGCCAGCAGCCCGCGATTCTCCTACAATGAGCAGTTCTTC	CASSPRFSYNEQFF
-	TRBV27	-	TRBJ1-5	TGTGCCAGCTCAGGCGGGGGGCCTAATCAGCCCCAGCATTTT	CASSGGGPNQPQHF
-	TRBV27	-	TRBJ2-5	TGTGCCAGCAGTTTCTCGGGGAATGGAGAGACCCAGTACTTC	CASSFSGNGETQYF
-	TRBV5-4	-	TRBJ1-4	TGTGCCAGCAGTCCCGACCATGATATGAAACTGTTTTTT	CASSPDHDMKLFF
-	TRBV27	TRBD2	TRBJ2-7	TGTGCCAGCAGTCGCGGGGGAGCCGAGCAGTACTTC	CASSRGGAEQYF
-	TRBV28	-	TRBJ2-7	TGTGCCAGCTCGGGGGTTGGATTTTCCTACGAGCAGTACTTC	CASSGVGFSYEQYF
-	TRBV30	-	TRBJ2-2	TGTGCCTGGAGTAGGGGGTTTGGGGCCGGGGAGCTGTTTTTT	CAWSRGFGAGELFF
-	TRBV20-1	TRBD2	TRBJ2-7	TGCAGTGCTAGGACTAGCGGGAGGGCCTACGAGCAGTACTTC	CSARTSGRAYEQYF
-	TRBV28	-	TRBJ2-7	TGTGCCAGCAGTTTGGGCCCGAGCGACGAGCAGTACTTC	CASSLGPSDEQYF
-	TRBV3-1	TRBD2	TRBJ2-7	TGTGCCAGCACCTTTAGCGGGAGTGTATCCTACGAGCAGTACTTC	CASTFSGSVSYEQYF
-	TRBV20-1	TRBD2	TRBJ2-5	TGCAGTGCTAGAGGGCTAGCGGGAGTATATGAGACCCAGTACTTC	CSARGLAGVYETQYF
-	TRBV28	-	TRBJ2-5	TGTGCCAGCAGTATCGACAGGCTTTCAGAGACCCAGTACTTC	CASSIDRLSETQYF
-	TRBV7-9	-	TRBJ2-7	TGTGCCAGCAGCTTACCTGGACTTTGGAGGAAGCAGTACTTC	CASSLPGLWRKQYF
-	TRBV29-1	TRBD2	TRBJ2-1	TGCAGCGTTGGACTAGCGGGTGAGCAGTTCTTC	CSVGLAGEQFF
-	TRBV19	-	TRBJ2-3	TGTGCCAGTAGTATTCTCCGGGCGACAGATACGCAGTATTTT	CASSILRATDTQYF
-	TRBV7-9	-	TRBJ2-1	TGTGCCAGCAGCTTCCAGCATGGACGGGGACACAATGAGCAGTTCTTC	CASSFQHGRGHNEQFF
-	TRBV7-9	-	TRBJ1-1	TGTGCCAGCAGCTCCCCCTACGAAGGCGTGAACACTGAAGCTTTCTTT	CASSSPYEGVNTEAFF
-	TRBV19	-	TRBJ1-5	TGTGCCAGTATAGGACCCGGGGGAGAACAGCCCCAGCATTTT	CASIGPGGEQPQHF
-	TRBV4-1	TRBD2	TRBJ2-1	TGCGCCAGCAGCCAATCTAGCGGGAGGCAGCAGTTCTTC	CASSQSSGRQQFF
once	TRBV20-1	-	TRBJ1-1	TGCAGTGGAGGGCGATGGGAGAACACTGAAGCTTTCTTT	CSGGRWENTEAFF
-	TRBV28	-	TRBJ2-7	TGTGCCAGCAAGGAGGGGGCATCCTCCTACGAGCAGTACTTC	CASKEGASSYEQYF
-	TRBV10-2	-	TRBJ1-1	TGCGCCAGCAGATACAGGAACACTGAAGCTTTCTTT	CASRYRNTEAFF
-	TRBV11-2	-	TRBJ2-7	TGTGCCAGCAGGGGCCCGAGCTCCTACGAGCAGTACTTC	CASRGPSSYEQYF
-	TRBV6-1	-	TRBJ2-3	TGTGCCAGCAGTGAACCGGGGTGGTCAACAGATACGCAGTATTTT	CASSEPGWSTDTQYF
-	TRBV7-8	-	TRBJ1-1	TGTGCCAGCAGCTTCGCAGTCGGTCCGGGGAACACTGAAGCTTTCTTT	CASSFAVGPGNTEAFF
once	TRBV2	-	TRBJ2-5	TGTGCCAGCAGTGATTTCCGTGAAGAGACCCAGTACTTC	CASSDFREETQYF
-	TRBV27	TRBD1	TRBJ2-1	TGTGCCAGCAGTTTTCCCCCCGGGACAGGAGACAATGAGCAGTTCTTC	CASSFPPGTGDNEQFF
-	TRBV20-1	TRBD1	TRBJ2-7	TGCAGTGCTAGGGACACGGGACAGGGGTTCTACGAGCAGTACTTC	CSARDTGQGFYEQYF
-	TRBV30	-	TRBJ2-1	TGTGCCTGGAGTGCTACTCTCAATGAGCAGTTCTTC	CAWSATLNEQFF
-	TRBV10-3	TRBD2	TRBJ2-3	TGTGCCATCAGTGAGCTACGGGCGACTAGCGGGAGGGCCCAAGATACGCAGTATTTT	CAISELRATSGRAQDTQYF
-	TRBV15	TRBD2	TRBJ2-5	TGTGCCACCAGCAGAGATGTTCGGACTAGCGGGCGCGACGAGACCCAGTACTTC	CATSRDVRTSGRDETQYF
-	TRBV19	-	TRBJ1-2	TGTGCCAGTAGTATTCTGGCCGGCTATGGCTACACCTTC	CASSILAGYGYTF
-	TRBV6-1	TRBD1	TRBJ2-7	TGTGCCAGCATGGACAGGGGGGTCACCTACGAGCAGTACTTC	CASMDRGVTYEQYF
-	TRBV15	-	TRBJ2-1	TGTGCCACCAGCAGCCCAGGGAGGCAGTTCTTC	CATSSPGRQFF